Presented here are 10 T cell receptor beta chains from one specimen sequenced in a study of shared T cell receptors in the human thymus (dated by TCRdb to the early 2020s). Library preparation used the immunoSEQ multiplex PCR assay. TCRdb obtained this table from immuneACCESS and retained in-frame rearrangements with V and J assigned. These tables miss some clones; where compared with another copy, unresolved V genes account for less than half of the shortfall, and the remainder is unexplained. This sample comprises 700,000 or so clones, 80% to 90% of them detected only once. Approximately 0.01% of the sample belongs to the ten largest clones. The same data also contributed to another study, on human thymus T cells.

Sequencing used thymocytes. The receptors stem from a girl under three years old with a congenital heart defect. Donor details come from another sample of the same person, matched by shared clones.

This rearrangement joins TRBV9 to TRBJ2-7, with a tentative D call TRBD2 (5 bases). Germline-derived CDR1 and CDR2 are SGDLS and YYNGEE. The CDR3 consists of 14 residues. V was shortened by 7 bases and J by 3 bases, with 17 bases between the two germline ends. The CDR3 sequence is CASGRELTNYEQYF. The CDR3 bases are TGTGCCAGCGGCCGGGAATTAACTAACTACGAGCAGTACTTC.

The rearrangement uses TRBV7-9 and TRBJ2-3; TRBD2 might be the D (5 bases). CDR1 is SEHNR, CDR2 FQNEAQ, per germline (reference sequence). V was trimmed by 2 bases and J by 3 bases, leaving 15 bases between them. CDR3 length: 16 residues. The CDR3 loop reads CASSLKLIGGTDTQYF. Written as DNA, the CDR3 is TGTGCCAGCAGCTTAAAGTTGATCGGAGGAACAGATACGCAGTATTTT.

The chain employs TRBV27 and TRBJ1-5, with 10 bases that match TRBD1. Germline CDR1 is MNHEY and CDR2 is SMNVEV (reference sequence). The CDR3 contains 16 residues. The junction had 4 bases not matched to a gene; V was cut back by 4 bases and J by 1 base. CDR3 residues: CASSSGQGTSNQPQHF. CDR3 in DNA: TGTGCCAGCAGTTCGGGACAGGGGACGAGCAATCAGCCCCAGCATTTT.

The rearrangement joins TRBV18 to TRBJ2-2; maybe TRBD2 (5 bases). There are 16 residues in the CDR3. CDR1 is KGHSH and CDR2 is LQKENI in the germline V gene. The ends were cut back, 2 bases at V and 7 bases at J, with 17 bases in the middle. CDR3 protein: CASSPRIGPAGGELFF. As DNA, the CDR3 is TGTGCCAGCTCACCAAGAATCGGGCCCGCGGGCGGGGAGCTGTTTTTT. Full variable domain (rest looked up from reference TRBV18 and TRBJ2-2): NAGVMQNPRHLVRRRGQEARLRCSPMKGHSHVYWYRQLPEEGLKFMVYLQKENIIDESGMPKERFSAEFPKEGPSILRIQQVVRGDSAAYFCASSPRIGPAGGELFFGEGSRLTVL.

In the case of this clone: Other DNA sequences within the sample encode an identical CDR3. The V gene is TRBV5-1, the J gene TRBJ1-5; D is perhaps TRBD1 (6 bases). The length of the CDR3 is 14 residues. The germline V gene has CDR1 SGHRS and CDR2 YFSETQ. V gave up 0 bases and J gave up 5 bases, with 9 bases separating them. The CDR3 is CASSLGGGDQPQHF. The DNA for the CDR3 is TGCGCCAGCAGCTTGGGAGGGGGGGATCAGCCCCAGCATTTT.

The J gene is TRBJ2-2, the V gene TRBV28, with 7 bases identical to TRBD1. The CDR3 is 16 residues long. V lost 4 bases and J lost 5; bases outside the gene matches: 10. CDR1 is MDHEN, CDR2 SYDVKM, per germline. CDR3 nucleotide sequence: TGTGCCAGCAGTTCGAGGCACAGGGGATGGACCGGGGAGCTGTTTTTT. Residues: CASSSRHRGWTGELFF.

Concerning this clone: Other DNA sequences in the same sample also yield this CDR3. The chain employs TRBV6-1 and TRBJ2-3, with 8 bases identical to TRBD2. This CDR3 has 11 amino acids. V dropped 8 bases and J dropped 6; count of bases not matched to a gene: 1. The germline V gene has CDR1 MNHNS and CDR2 SASEGT. The CDR3 DNA follows: TGTGCCAGCCCTAGCGGGGATACGCAGTATTTT. It yields the protein CASPSGDTQYF.

The chain has TRBV7-8 and TRBJ2-4; TRBD1 is a possible D gene (5 bases). This CDR3 has 15 amino acids. Trimming cost V 1 base and J 0 bases, with 7 bases left between them. CDR1 SGHVS and CDR2 FQNEAQ come from the germline V gene. The CDR3 reads CASSLEGLAKNIQYF. DNA of the CDR3: TGTGCCAGCAGCTTAGAGGGGCTAGCCAAAAACATTCAGTACTTC.

J is TRBJ2-3 and V is TRBV7-9, with TRBD2 as a possible D gene (5 bases). CDR3 length equals 15 residues. Trimming took off 5 bases at V and 2 bases at J, with 14 bases between the two ends. Germline V gives CDR1 SEHNR, CDR2 FQNEAQ (reference sequence). The CDR3 region has the DNA TGTGCCAGCAGCGTCGAAGCGGAGACCACAGATACGCAGTATTTT. This translates into CASSVEAETTDTQYF.

V and J are TRBV19 and TRBJ1-2; TRBD1 might be the D (5 bases). The V gene's germline CDR1 is LNHDA and CDR2 SQIVND (reference sequence). CDR3 size: 17 residues. V lost 5 bases and J lost 4, with 23 bases in between. The DNA for the CDR3 is TGTGCCAGTAGTCCCAGGGAACCTCGGGTGTTTAGCTATGGCTACACCTTC. It yields the protein CASSPREPRVFSYGYTF.